The 26 T cell receptor beta chains presented below share a single source sample, sequenced in a study of neoadjuvant anti-PD-1 for oral cavity cancer. TCRdb's table, derived via immunoSEQ multiplex PCR, lists solely in-frame clones and lacks some. The sample shows 14,000 or so clones, 55% to 65% of them seen only once. The specimen was PBMCs, collected before nivolumab (anti-PD-1) treatment. These receptors were collected from a person between 40 and 80 years old with oral cavity squamous cell carcinoma.

The rearrangement joins TRBV13 to TRBJ1-5, with D possibly matching TRBD1 (5 bases). The V end lost 4 bases, the J end lost 1 base, and 17 bases lay between the germline ends. CDR1 PRHDT and CDR2 FYEKMQ come from the germline V gene (reference sequence). This CDR3 is built from 17 residues. DNA of the CDR3: TGTGCCAGCAGCTCCGGGGGTGGGGGTCTCAGCAATCAGCCCCAGCATTTT. It yields the protein CASSSGGGGLSNQPQHF.

This clone was observed a few times. The rearrangement joins TRBV5-1 to TRBJ1-1; tentative D call: TRBD1 (6 bases). Germline V gene lookup returns CDR1 SGHRS and CDR2 YFSETQ. CDR3 length: 14 amino acids. V dropped 4 bases and J dropped 6 bases, with 16 bases sitting between them. The CDR3 region has the DNA TGCGCCAGCAGCCCGGGACAACTAGTTTCTGAAGCTTTCTTT. Translating it yields CASSPGQLVSEAFF.

This sequence joins TRBV5-4 and TRBJ2-2; D might be TRBD1 (5 bases). Trimming cost V 0 bases and J 2 bases, with 14 bases left between them. The CDR3 loop spans 17 amino acids. CDR1 and CDR2 (germline): SGHNT, YYREEE (reference sequence). As DNA, the CDR3 is TGTGCCAGCAGCTTGGGTTCGTTGACAGTTAACACCGGGGAGCTGTTTTTT. It yields the protein CASSLGSLTVNTGELFF.

This clone has just a few counts. The chain employs TRBV19 and TRBJ2-2; TRBD2 agrees at 8 bases. V lost 9 bases, J lost 3 bases, and 9 bases stayed unmatched. The germline CDR1 and CDR2 sequences are LNHDA and SQIVND (reference sequence). This CDR3 is 15 amino acids long. The CDR3: CASESYGGDTGELFF. In DNA, the CDR3 is TGTGCCAGCGAGTCGTACGGGGGGGACACCGGGGAGCTGTTTTTT.

This chain links TRBV6-6 with TRBJ1-5; possibly TRBD1 for D (6 bases). The CDR3 is 13 amino acids. V shed 7 bases and J shed 3 bases, with 10 bases lying between them. CDR1 and CDR2 from the germline V gene are MNHNY and SVGAGI (reference sequence). The CDR3 DNA reads as TGTGCCAGCACGGGGGGCTTCAATCAGCCCCAGCATTTT. Translation gives CASTGGFNQPQHF.

This clone was recorded once. The genes are TRBV5-1 and TRBJ2-2; 10 bases fit TRBD2. The CDR3 consists of 14 residues. V was clipped by 7 bases and J by 2 bases; unmatched bases: 2. Germline CDR1 SGHRS, CDR2 YFSETQ. For the CDR3, the DNA is TGCGCCAGCCAGCGGGAGGGCAACACCGGGGAGCTGTTTTTT. This sequence encodes CASQREGNTGELFF. The full variable domain, completed using reference TRBV5-1 and TRBJ2-2, is KAGVTQTPRYLIKTRGQQVTLSCSPISGHRSVSWYQQTPGQGLQFLFEYFSETQRNKGNFPGRFSGRQFSNSRSEMNVSTLELGDSALYLCASQREGNTGELFFGEGSRLTVL.

The sample holds a few counts of this clone. The gene calls are TRBV7-8 and TRBJ1-2, with D possibly being TRBD1 (6 bases). CDR3 length equals 14 residues. Per the germline V gene, CDR1 is SGHVS and CDR2 is FQNEAQ. Trimming stripped 0 bases from V and 4 bases from J, with 9 bases between. DNA for the CDR3: TGTGCCAGCAGCTTAGCGCAGGGGACCTATGGCTACACCTTC. Translated, it gives CASSLAQGTYGYTF.

A single count supports this clone. V is TRBV5-4 and J is TRBJ1-1, with unresolved D. Looked up from germline, CDR1 is SGHNT and CDR2 is YYREEE (reference sequence). The germline V and J ends were trimmed by 4 bases and 4 bases, with 14 bases remaining between them. The CDR3 loop spans 14 amino acids. The DNA for the CDR3 is TGTGCCAGCAGCGTAGACATAGTCGTCACTGAAGCTTTCTTT. It codes for CASSVDIVVTEAFF. Full variable domain (missing parts from reference TRBV5-4 and TRBJ1-1): ETGVTQSPTHLIKTRGQQVTLRCSSQSGHNTVSWYQQALGQGPQFIFQYYREEENGRGNFPPRFSGLQFPNYSSELNVNALELDDSALYLCASSVDIVVTEAFFGQGTRLTVV.

This clone was detected a few times. V is TRBV6-5 and J is TRBJ1-4; 9 bases line up with TRBD1. Germline values: CDR1 MNHEY, CDR2 SVGAGI. J gave up 7 bases and V 6 bases, and 6 bases lay outside the gene matches. The CDR3 length is 14 residues. The DNA for the CDR3 is TGTGCCAGCAGCCCAGGGACAGGGAGTGAAAAACTGTTTTTT. Protein: CASSPGTGSEKLFF.

This chain links TRBV4-1 with TRBJ2-3; D is possibly TRBD2 (5 bases). Trimming removed 3 bases at V and 9 bases at J, with 19 bases between. Germline CDR1 MGHRA, CDR2 YSYEKL. The CDR3 spans 15 residues. The CDR3 loop is CASSQSGLERGTQYF. The CDR3 coding sequence is TGCGCCAGCAGCCAGTCCGGACTTGAACGTGGGACGCAGTATTTT.

The genes are TRBV7-6 and TRBJ2-1; 7 bases line up with TRBD1. The CDR3 runs 16 residues. Germline CDR1 is SGHVS and CDR2 is FNYEAQ. With 5 bases clipped from V and 2 bases from J, the junction kept 9 bases outside the gene matches. Written as DNA, the CDR3 is TGTGCCAGCAGCGATACCGGGACAGCGACCTACAATGAGCAGTTCTTC. It specifies CASSDTGTATYNEQFF. Full variable domain (remainder filled in from reference TRBV7-6 and TRBJ2-1): GAGVSQSPRYKVTKRGQDVALRCDPISGHVSLYWYRQALGQGPEFLTYFNYEAQQDKSGLPNDRFSAERPEGSISTLTIQRTEQRDSAMYRCASSDTGTATYNEQFFGPGTRLTVL.

The V call is TRBV5-8, the J call TRBJ2-7, with no clear D. The CDR3 length is 11 residues. The V gene's germline CDR1 is SGHTS and CDR2 YDEGEE. The ends were cut back, 1 base at V and 4 bases at J, with 3 bases in the middle. CDR3 sequence: CASSLRYEQYF. For the CDR3, the DNA is TGTGCCAGCAGCTTGAGGTACGAGCAGTACTTC.

This clone appeared a few times. The chain uses TRBV9 and TRBJ2-3; D is uncertain. The V gene's germline CDR1 is SGDLS and CDR2 YYNGEE. The CDR3 consists of 12 residues. V shed 0 bases and J shed 4 bases, with 3 bases lying between them. DNA of the CDR3: TGTGCCAGCAGCGTAGCTGCAGATACGCAGTATTTT. This gives the protein CASSVAADTQYF.

This clone was observed a few times. The chain joins TRBV29-1 to TRBJ2-2, with 7 bases that match TRBD1. V lost 6 bases to trimming and J lost 0 bases; unmatched junction nucleotides: 1. Germline assignment: CDR1 SQVTM and CDR2 ANQGSEA. The CDR3 spans 13 residues. The CDR3 sequence: CSVGQPNTGELFF. The CDR3, as DNA: TGCAGCGTGGGACAGCCGAACACCGGGGAGCTGTTTTTT.

This chain uses TRBV6-5 with TRBJ2-5; possibly TRBD1 or TRBD2 for D (5 bases each). CDR3 length equals 16 residues. Trimming took off 0 bases at V and 5 bases at J, with 16 bases between the two ends. From germline, CDR1 is MNHEY and CDR2 SVGAGI. The DNA for the CDR3 is TGTGCCAGCAGTTACTCCGGAGCTGTGGGACGTGAGACCCAGTACTTC. Encoded protein: CASSYSGAVGRETQYF.

The chain has TRBV19 and TRBJ1-5, with TRBD1 matching 8 bases. The CDR3 covers 13 residues. In germline, CDR1 is LNHDA, CDR2 SQIVND (reference sequence). V lost 6 bases and J lost 6; bases outside the gene matches: 4. As DNA, the CDR3 is TGTGCCAGTAGCGACAGGGGTGTTCAGCCCCAGCATTTT. This gives the protein CASSDRGVQPQHF. The variable domain in full, completed from reference TRBV19 and TRBJ1-5, reads DGGITQSPKYLFRKEGQNVTLSCEQNLNHDAMYWYRQDPGQGLRLIYYSQIVNDFQKGDIAEGYSVSREKKESFPLTVTSAQKNPTAFYLCASSDRGVQPQHFGDGTRLSIL.

The chain combines TRBV4-2 with TRBJ1-1, with a possible D match to TRBD1 (6 bases). Germline V gene lookup returns CDR1 LGHNA and CDR2 YNFKEQ. CDR3 length: 18 amino acids. V gave up 2 bases and J gave up 0 bases, with 19 bases separating them. The CDR3 loop reads CASSQPLTGKRVNTEAFF. In nucleotides, the CDR3 is TGTGCCAGCAGCCAACCCCTGACAGGAAAAAGGGTGAACACTGAAGCTTTCTTT.

The chain recombines TRBV5-4 with TRBJ2-7; perhaps TRBD1 as D (6 bases). Germline CDR1 SGHNT, CDR2 YYREEE (reference sequence). The CDR3 covers 16 residues. Between the trimmed V and J ends, which lost 7 bases and 0 bases, there was a span of 20 bases. Here the CDR3 reads CASFPHEETGSYEQYF. The CDR3 DNA sequence: TGTGCCAGCTTTCCCCACGAAGAGACAGGCTCCTACGAGCAGTACTTC.

This chain uses TRBV28 with TRBJ2-2; 9 nucleotides align to TRBD1. Germline values: CDR1 MDHEN, CDR2 SYDVKM. This CDR3 region has 15 residues. V was pared by 6 bases and J by 3 bases, with 5 bases of the junction left unmatched. CDR3 region: CASSPGTGYTGELFF. The CDR3 nucleotides are TGTGCCAGCAGCCCCGGGACAGGGTACACCGGGGAGCTGTTTTTT.

V gene TRBV28 combines with J gene TRBJ1-1; TRBD1 might be the D (5 bases). V dropped 2 bases and J dropped 0 bases, with 13 bases sitting between them. CDR1 is MDHEN and CDR2 is SYDVKM in the germline V gene. The CDR3 is made up of 16 amino acids. The CDR3 DNA follows: TGTGCCAGCAGTTTAGTGGGGGGGTACATGAACACTGAAGCTTTCTTT. Protein product: CASSLVGGYMNTEAFF.

The chain carries TRBV2 and TRBJ2-3; TRBD2 might be the D (5 bases). V dropped 6 bases and J dropped 0 bases, with 10 bases sitting between them. This CDR3 has 14 amino acids. From germline, CDR1 is SNHLY and CDR2 FYNNEI. CDR3 in amino acids: CASSGWRSTDTQYF. CDR3 coding DNA: TGTGCCAGCAGCGGTTGGAGGAGCACAGATACGCAGTATTTT.

This chain connects TRBV6-1 to TRBJ2-7; tentatively, D is TRBD2 (5 bases). Germline V gene sequence: CDR1 MNHNS, CDR2 SASEGT. The CDR3 extends over 12 amino acids. The CDR3 DNA sequence: TGTCCGAAGCGGAAGGATGCCTACGAGCAGTACTTC. Amino acid sequence: CPKRKDAYEQYF.

Note on this clone: The junction departs from germline at one end; a sequencing error may be responsible. This chain joins TRBV7-7 and TRBJ2-5; a possible D gene is TRBD1 (5 bases). The CDR3 sequence is 13 residues long. CDR1 is SSHAT, CDR2 FNYEAQ, per germline (reference sequence). The CDR3 loop is CASSLGVAETQYF. The CDR3 region has the DNA TGTGCTAGCAGCTTAGGGGTGGCGGAGACCCAGTACTTC. Looking up the rest from reference TRBV7-7 and TRBJ2-5 gives the full variable domain: GAGVSQSPRYKVTKRGQDVTLRCDPISSHATLYWYQQALGQGPEFLTYFNYEAQPDKSGLPSDRFSAERPEGSISTLTIQRTEQRDSAMYRCASSLGVAETQYFGPGTRLLVL.

The rearrangement links TRBV7-9 to TRBJ2-7; 10 bases fit TRBD2. The germline CDR1 and CDR2 sequences are SEHNR and FQNEAQ (reference sequence). The V gene end was trimmed by 6 bases and the J gene end by 0 bases; junction bases not matched to a gene: 5. The length of the CDR3 is 15 residues. This CDR3 is CASSKAGGSSYEQYF. The CDR3 DNA reads TGTGCCAGCAGTAAAGCGGGGGGGAGCTCCTACGAGCAGTACTTC.

This chain joins TRBV6-1 and TRBJ1-3; TRBD1 might be the D (6 bases). From germline, CDR1 is MNHNS and CDR2 SASEGT. Trimming removed 6 bases from V and 2 bases from J, with 11 bases in between. The CDR3 consists of 14 residues. The DNA for the CDR3 is TGTGCCAGCAGCCAGGGGTTTCCTGGAAACACCATATATTTT. Amino acid sequence: CASSQGFPGNTIYF.

V and J are TRBV5-1 and TRBJ1-5; D is unclear. Trimming shortened V by 4 bases and J by 1 base, and 9 bases separated the two germline ends. Germline CDR1 and CDR2: SGHRS and YFSETQ. CDR3 length: 14 amino acids. The CDR3 nucleotides read TGCGCCAGCAGCCAGGACGGGAGCAATCAGCCCCAGCATTTT. Encoded protein: CASSQDGSNQPQHF.